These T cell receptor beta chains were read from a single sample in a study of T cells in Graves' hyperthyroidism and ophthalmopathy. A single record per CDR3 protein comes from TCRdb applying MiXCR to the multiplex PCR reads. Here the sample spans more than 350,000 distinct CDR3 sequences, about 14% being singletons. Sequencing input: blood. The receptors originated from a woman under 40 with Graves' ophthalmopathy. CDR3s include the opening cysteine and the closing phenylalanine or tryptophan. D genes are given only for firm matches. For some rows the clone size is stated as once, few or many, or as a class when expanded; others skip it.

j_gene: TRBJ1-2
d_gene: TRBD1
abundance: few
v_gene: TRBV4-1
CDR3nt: TGCGCCAGCAGCCAGGGTTGGGACAGGGTGTACTATGGCTACACCTTC
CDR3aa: CASSQGWDRVYYGYTF

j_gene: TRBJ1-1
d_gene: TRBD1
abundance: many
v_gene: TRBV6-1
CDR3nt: TGTGCCAGCAGTCCAACGACAGGGTACACTGAAGCTTTCTTT
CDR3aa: CASSPTTGYTEAFF

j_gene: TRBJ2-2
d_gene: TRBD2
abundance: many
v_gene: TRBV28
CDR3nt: TGTGCCAGCAGTTTTCAGCCGGGGGGCACCGGGGAGCTGTTTTTT
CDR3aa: CASSFQPGGTGELFF

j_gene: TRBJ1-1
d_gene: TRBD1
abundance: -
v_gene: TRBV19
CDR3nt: TGTGCCAGTAGACAAGGGGGCCGGAACACTGAAGCTTTCTTT
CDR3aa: CASRQGGRNTEAFF

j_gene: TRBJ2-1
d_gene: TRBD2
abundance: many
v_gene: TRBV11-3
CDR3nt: TGTGCCAGCAGCTTCATCGGACTAGTCGGCGAGCAGTTCTTC
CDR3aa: CASSFIGLVGEQFF

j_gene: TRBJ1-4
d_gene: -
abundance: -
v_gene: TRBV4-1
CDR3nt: TGCGCCAGCAGAAGGGGGGTGAAGGGATCGCAATTCGAAGAACTGTTTTTT
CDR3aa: CASRRGVKGSQFEELFF

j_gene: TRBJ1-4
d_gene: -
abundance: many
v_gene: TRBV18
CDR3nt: TGTGCCAGCTCACCAAACCCAGCATCGGGTCCAACTAATGAAAAACTGTTTTTT
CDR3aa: CASSPNPASGPTNEKLFF

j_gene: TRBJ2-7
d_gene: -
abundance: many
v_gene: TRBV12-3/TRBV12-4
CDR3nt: TGTGCCAGCAGTTACTCCGGGGAGGTTTCCTACGAGCAGTACTTC
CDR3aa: CASSYSGEVSYEQYF

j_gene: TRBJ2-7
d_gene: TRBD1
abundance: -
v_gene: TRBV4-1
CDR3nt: TGCGCCAGCAGCCAAGCCGGGACAGGGCTCTACGAGCAGTACTTC
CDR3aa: CASSQAGTGLYEQYF

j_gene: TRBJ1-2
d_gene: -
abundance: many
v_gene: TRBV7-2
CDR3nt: TGTGCCAGCAGCTCATCGTCGTTCGGCTACACCTTC
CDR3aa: CASSSSSFGYTF

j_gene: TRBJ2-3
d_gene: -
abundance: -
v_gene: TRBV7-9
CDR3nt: TGTGCCAGCAGCTTTGAGGGCGTCACAGATACGCAGTATTTT
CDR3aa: CASSFEGVTDTQYF

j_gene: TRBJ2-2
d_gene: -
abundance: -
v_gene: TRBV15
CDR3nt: TGTGCCACCAGCTCGAGCGTCGGGGAGCTGTTTTTT
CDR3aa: CATSSSVGELFF

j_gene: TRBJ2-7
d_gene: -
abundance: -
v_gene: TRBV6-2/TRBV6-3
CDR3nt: TGTGCCAGCATAACAGGAACCGTAACGAACGAGCAGTACTTC
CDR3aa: CASITGTVTNEQYF

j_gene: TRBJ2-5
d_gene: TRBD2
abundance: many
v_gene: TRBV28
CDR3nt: TGTGCCAGCAGTCCCGTGGGGTTAGCGGGGGGACAAGAGACCCAGTACTTC
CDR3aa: CASSPVGLAGGQETQYF

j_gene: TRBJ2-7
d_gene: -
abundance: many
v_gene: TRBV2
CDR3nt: TGTGCCAGCAGCGCACAGGGAGGCCCTGGGGACGAGCAGTACTTC
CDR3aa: CASSAQGGPGDEQYF

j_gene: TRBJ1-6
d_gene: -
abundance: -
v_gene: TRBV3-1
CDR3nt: TGTGCCAGCAGCCCCGGGGCTGATAATTCACCCCTCCACTTT
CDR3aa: CASSPGADNSPLHF

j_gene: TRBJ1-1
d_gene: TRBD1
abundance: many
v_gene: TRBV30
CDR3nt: TGTGCCTGGAAAGAAGTAGGGACAGACACTGAAGCTTTCTTT
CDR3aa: CAWKEVGTDTEAFF

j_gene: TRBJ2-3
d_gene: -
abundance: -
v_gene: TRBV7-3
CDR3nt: TGTGCCAACCGGAGTGGGACCGTGATTTACACAGATACGCAGTATTTT
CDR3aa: CANRSGTVIYTDTQYF

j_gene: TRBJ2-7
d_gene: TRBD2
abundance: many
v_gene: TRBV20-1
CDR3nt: TGCAGTGCTAGAGATCAAGTAGCGGGGGCGAATCCCTACGAGCAGTACTTC
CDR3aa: CSARDQVAGANPYEQYF

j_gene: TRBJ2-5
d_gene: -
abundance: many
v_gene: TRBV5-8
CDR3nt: TGTGCCAGCAGCACAATAGCGGAACAAGAGACCCAGTACTTC
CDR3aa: CASSTIAEQETQYF

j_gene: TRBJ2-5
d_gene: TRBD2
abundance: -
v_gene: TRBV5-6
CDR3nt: TGTGCCAGCAGCTTGGGGCCTAGCGGGGGGGTAAAGACCCAGTACTTC
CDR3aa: CASSLGPSGGVKTQYF

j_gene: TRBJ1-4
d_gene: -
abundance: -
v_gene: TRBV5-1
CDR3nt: TGCGCCAGCAGCTTGGGGGACGCGACTAATGAAAAACTGTTTTTT
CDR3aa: CASSLGDATNEKLFF

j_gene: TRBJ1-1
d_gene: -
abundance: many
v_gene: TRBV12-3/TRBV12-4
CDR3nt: TGTGCCAGTAGTTTTGTACGGCCGGGGGACGCTGAAGCTTTCTTT
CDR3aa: CASSFVRPGDAEAFF

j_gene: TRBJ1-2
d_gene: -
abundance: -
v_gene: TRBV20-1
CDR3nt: TGCAGTGCCCCAACCAGTCTTTTCGTCAGGAGCTACACCTTC
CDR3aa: CSAPTSLFVRSYTF

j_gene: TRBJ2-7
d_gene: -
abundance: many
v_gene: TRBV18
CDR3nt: TGTGCCAGCTCACCATCTACACTCGAGCAGTACTTC
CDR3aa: CASSPSTLEQYF

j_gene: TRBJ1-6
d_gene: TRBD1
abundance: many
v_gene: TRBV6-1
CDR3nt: TGTGCCAGCAGTGAAGCTTATCCGGGACAGGGGTTTTCACCCCTCCACTTT
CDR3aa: CASSEAYPGQGFSPLHF

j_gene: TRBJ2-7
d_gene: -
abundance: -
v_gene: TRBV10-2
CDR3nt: TGCGCCAGCGGTGTACTCCCCTGGGACGAGCAGTACTTC
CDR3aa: CASGVLPWDEQYF

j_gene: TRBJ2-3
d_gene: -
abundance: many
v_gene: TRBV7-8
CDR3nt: TGTGCCAGCAGCCCCCCTGCGTTCTCCAGCACAGATACGCAGTATTTT
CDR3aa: CASSPPAFSSTDTQYF

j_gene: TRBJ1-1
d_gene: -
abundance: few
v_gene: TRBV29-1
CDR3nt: TGCAGCGTTGGGGGAATGGGGGTCTCCTCTCCTGAAGCTTTCTTT
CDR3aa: CSVGGMGVSSPEAFF

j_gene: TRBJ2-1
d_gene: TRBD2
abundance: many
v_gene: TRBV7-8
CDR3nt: TGTGCCAGCAGGCGAACTAGCGGGGTAATCAATGAGCAGTTCTTC
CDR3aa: CASRRTSGVINEQFF

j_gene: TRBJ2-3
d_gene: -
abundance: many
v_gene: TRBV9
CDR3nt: TGTGCCAGCAGCGTGGTGATCACAGATACGCAGTATTTT
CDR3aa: CASSVVITDTQYF

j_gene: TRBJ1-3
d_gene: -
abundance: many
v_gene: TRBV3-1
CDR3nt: TGTGCCAGCAGCCAAGCCTGGGGTGGGCCCTCTGGAAACACCATATATTTT
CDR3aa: CASSQAWGGPSGNTIYF

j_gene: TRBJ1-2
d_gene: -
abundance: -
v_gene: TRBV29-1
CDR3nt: TGCAGCGCCCCCGTTTTAGGCTTCTATGGCTACACCTTC
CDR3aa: CSAPVLGFYGYTF

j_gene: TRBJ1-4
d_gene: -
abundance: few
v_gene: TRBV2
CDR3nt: TGTGCCAGCAGAGATCGAATGGGTCTCAAAAAACTGTTTTTT
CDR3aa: CASRDRMGLKKLFF

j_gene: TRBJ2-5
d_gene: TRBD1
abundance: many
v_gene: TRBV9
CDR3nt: TGTGCCAGCAGCGCCGGGACAGTGGGAGAGACCCAGTACTTC
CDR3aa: CASSAGTVGETQYF

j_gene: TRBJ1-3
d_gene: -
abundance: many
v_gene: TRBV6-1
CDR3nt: TGTGCCAGCAGGCGGACAGTCCTTTCTGGAAACACCATATATTTT
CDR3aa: CASRRTVLSGNTIYF

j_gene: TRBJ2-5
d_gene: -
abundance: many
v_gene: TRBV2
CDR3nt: TGTGCCAGCAGTGGAGGGGGGGGGGCATTTGAGACCCAGTACTTC
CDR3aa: CASSGGGGAFETQYF

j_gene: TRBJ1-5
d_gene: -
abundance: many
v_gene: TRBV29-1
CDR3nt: TGCAGCGTGCAAACGGGGGGCGGTGGATTCAGCAATCAGCCCCAGCATTTT
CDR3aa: CSVQTGGGGFSNQPQHF

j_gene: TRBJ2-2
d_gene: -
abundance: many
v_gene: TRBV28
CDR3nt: TGTGCCAGCAGTTACGTTGCGCGGTACACCGGGGAGCTGTTTTTT
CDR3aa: CASSYVARYTGELFF

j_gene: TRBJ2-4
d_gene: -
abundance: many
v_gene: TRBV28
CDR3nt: TGTGCCAGCAGTACCCAAGCCAAAAACATTCAGTACTTC
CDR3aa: CASSTQAKNIQYF

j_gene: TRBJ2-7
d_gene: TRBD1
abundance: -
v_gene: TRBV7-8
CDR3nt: TGTGCCAGCAGCGACGGGACAGGGAGTCCTATCGAGCAGTACTTC
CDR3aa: CASSDGTGSPIEQYF

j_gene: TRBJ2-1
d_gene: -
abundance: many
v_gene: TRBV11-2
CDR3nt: TGTGCCAGCAGCCCCAGCGCGTACTCCTACAATGAGCAGTTCTTC
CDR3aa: CASSPSAYSYNEQFF

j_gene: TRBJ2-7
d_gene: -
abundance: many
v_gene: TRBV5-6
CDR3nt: TGTGCCAGCAGCTTGCGCCCCAGCGGATCCTACGAGCAGTACTTC
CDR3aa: CASSLRPSGSYEQYF

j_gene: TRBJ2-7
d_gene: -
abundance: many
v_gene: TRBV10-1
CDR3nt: TGCGCCAGCAGTCCGGACAGCCGATCTATCTACGAGCAGTACTTC
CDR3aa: CASSPDSRSIYEQYF

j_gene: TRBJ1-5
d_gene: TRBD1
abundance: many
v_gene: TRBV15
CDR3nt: TGTGCCACCAGCGGCGAATTGACAGGGGTTCAGCCCCAGCATTTT
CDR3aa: CATSGELTGVQPQHF

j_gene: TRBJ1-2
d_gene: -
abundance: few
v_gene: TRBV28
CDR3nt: TGTGCCAGCAGTTTGGGACGTCAGAATGGCTACACCTTC
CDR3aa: CASSLGRQNGYTF

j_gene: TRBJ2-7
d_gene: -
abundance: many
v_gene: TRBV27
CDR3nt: TGTGCCAGCGCCGGGACAAGTATTCACGAGCAGTACTTC
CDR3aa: CASAGTSIHEQYF